These T cell receptor beta chains were read from a single sample in a study of cytomegalovirus exposure and HLA in healthy donors. The protocol was immunoSEQ multiplex PCR, while the TCRdb copy is restricted to in-frame clones and leaves out a portion. Of approximately 120,000 clones in the sample, approximately 94% are singletons; the top ten hold 1.5% to 2%. The sequencing sample was made of PBMCs. The receptors originated from a man aged 18 to 35 in good health and CMV-seronegative. Each CDR3 is given with its conserved first and last residue. D genes are given only for firm matches. Rows may omit the clone size; those that give it use once, few, many or a size class.

>-|-|TRBJ2-5|TRBV18|14
CASSPAETRETQYF
TGTGCCAGCTCTCCCGCCGAGACTCGAGAGACCCAGTACTTC
>-|TRBD1|TRBJ1-3|TRBV27|15
CASSIRGLGGNTIYF
TGTGCCAGCAGTATCAGGGGGCTTGGTGGAAACACCATATATTTT
>-|-|TRBJ2-3|TRBV27|15
CASSLLAVSTDTQYF
TGTGCCAGCAGTTTATTGGCGGTTAGCACAGATACGCAGTATTTT
>-|-|TRBJ1-2|TRBV19|15
CASSTLPTGSYGYTF
TGTGCCAGTAGTACCCTCCCGACAGGTAGCTATGGCTACACCTTC
>-|-|TRBJ2-1|TRBV29-1|12
CSADIPSDEQFF
TGCAGCGCGGACATACCGAGCGATGAGCAGTTCTTC
>-|-|TRBJ2-1|TRBV6-1|14
CASIPQGAYNEQFF
TGTGCCAGCATTCCCCAAGGGGCCTACAATGAGCAGTTCTTC
>-|-|TRBJ1-3|TRBV5-8|15
CASSSTVSPRDTIYF
TGTGCCAGCAGCTCGACCGTCAGCCCCAGGGACACCATATATTTT
>-|TRBD1|TRBJ2-3|TRBV29-1|15
CSVGRAGGVADTQYF
TGCAGCGTTGGGAGGGCAGGGGGCGTAGCAGATACGCAGTATTTT
>-|TRBD1|TRBJ1-4|TRBV4-2|14
CASSQRQGKEKLFF
TGTGCCAGCAGCCAAAGACAGGGTAAAGAAAAACTGTTTTTT
>-|-|TRBJ2-1|TRBV28|14
CASSPRGTYNEQFF
TGTGCCAGCAGCCCGAGGGGGACCTACAATGAGCAGTTCTTC
>-|-|TRBJ1-2|TRBV10-3|14
CAISESHSLYGYTF
TGTGCCATCAGTGAGTCCCACTCCCTCTATGGCTACACCTTC
>-|-|TRBJ1-4|TRBV12-1|14
CARAAGLIREKLFF
TGTGCCAGGGCCGCGGGCCTAATCAGGGAAAAACTGTTTTTT
>-|-|TRBJ2-7|TRBV21-1|16
CASSNPGTSGRAEQYF
TGTGCCAGCAGCAACCCCGGGACTAGCGGGAGGGCCGAGCAGTACTTC
>-|-|TRBJ2-2|TRBV9|15
CASSVEREPTGELFF
TGTGCCAGCAGCGTAGAACGGGAGCCCACCGGGGAGCTGTTTTTT
>-|TRBD2|TRBJ2-1|TRBV4-2|17
CASSQDTSGYVENEQFF
TGTGCCAGCAGCCAAGACACTAGCGGGTACGTGGAAAATGAGCAGTTCTTC
>-|-|TRBJ2-7|TRBV28|13
CASSPQTGYEQYF
TGTGCCAGCAGCCCCCAGACAGGCTACGAGCAGTACTTC
>once|-|TRBJ1-1|TRBV5-4|14
CASSFSNGNTEAFF
TGTGCCAGCAGCTTCTCTAATGGGAACACTGAAGCTTTCTTT
>-|-|TRBJ2-3|TRBV18|14
CASSPSAGTDTQYF
TGTGCCAGCTCACCAAGCGCAGGGACAGATACGCAGTATTTT
>-|-|TRBJ2-2|TRBV2|17
CASSEVRPNANTGELFF
TGTGCCAGCAGTGAAGTGAGGCCGAATGCGAACACCGGGGAGCTGTTTTTT
>-|TRBD1|TRBJ2-7|TRBV28|16
CASSFSGTGFIYEQYF
TGTGCCAGCAGTTTCTCCGGGACAGGGTTCATCTACGAGCAGTACTTC
>-|-|TRBJ2-2|TRBV7-2|13
CASSLPYTGELFF
TGTGCCAGCAGCTTACCCTACACCGGGGAGCTGTTTTTT
>-|-|TRBJ1-4|TRBV19|13
CASSTPGDEKLFF
TGTGCCAGTAGTACCCCAGGGGACGAAAAACTGTTTTTT
>-|TRBD2|TRBJ2-3|TRBV7-2|16
CASSLGVAGAVDTQYF
TGTGCCAGCAGCCTCGGGGTAGCGGGAGCGGTAGATACGCAGTATTTT
>-|-|TRBJ2-7|TRBV11-2|13
CASSLEWVVEQYF
TGTGCCAGCAGCTTGGAGTGGGTGGTCGAGCAGTACTTC
>-|-|TRBJ1-2|TRBV10-3|13
CATSNPSPYGYTF
TGTGCCACGTCCAACCCGAGCCCCTATGGCTACACCTTC
>-|TRBD1|TRBJ2-5|TRBV4-2|15
CASSQDARGRETQYF
TGTGCCAGCAGCCAAGATGCCAGGGGGAGAGAGACCCAGTACTTC